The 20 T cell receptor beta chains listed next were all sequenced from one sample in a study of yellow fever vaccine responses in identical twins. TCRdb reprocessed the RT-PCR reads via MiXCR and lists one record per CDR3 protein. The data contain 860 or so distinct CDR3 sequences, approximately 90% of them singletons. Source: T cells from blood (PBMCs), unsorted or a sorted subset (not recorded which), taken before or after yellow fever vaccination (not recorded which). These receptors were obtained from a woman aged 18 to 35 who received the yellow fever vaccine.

The CDR3 loop reads CASSQTGLNQPQHF. The CDR3 DNA is TGCGCCAGCAGCCAAACAGGGCTCAATCAGCCCCAGCATTTT. The J gene is TRBJ1-5, the V gene TRBV4-1, with a tentative D call TRBD1 (6 bases). Germline CDR1 and CDR2: MGHRA and YSYEKL. V was shortened by 2 bases and J by 3 bases, with 8 bases between the two germline ends. The CDR3 runs to 14 residues.

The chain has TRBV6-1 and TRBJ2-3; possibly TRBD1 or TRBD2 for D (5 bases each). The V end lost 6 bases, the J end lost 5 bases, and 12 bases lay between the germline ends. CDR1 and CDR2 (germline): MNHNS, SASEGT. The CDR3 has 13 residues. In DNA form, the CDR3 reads TGTGCCAGCAGCACGGGGACCAGAGATACGCAGTATTTT. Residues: CASSTGTRDTQYF.

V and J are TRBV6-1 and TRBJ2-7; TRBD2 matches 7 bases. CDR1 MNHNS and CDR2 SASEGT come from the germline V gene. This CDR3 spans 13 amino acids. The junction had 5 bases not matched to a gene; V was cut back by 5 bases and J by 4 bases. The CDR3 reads CASSRLARYEQYF. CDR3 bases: TGTGCCAGCAGTAGACTAGCTCGGTACGAGCAGTACTTC.

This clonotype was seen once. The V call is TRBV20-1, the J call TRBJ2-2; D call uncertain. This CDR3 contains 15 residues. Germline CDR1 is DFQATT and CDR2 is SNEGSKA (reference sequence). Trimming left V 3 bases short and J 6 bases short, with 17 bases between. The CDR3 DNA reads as TGCAGTGCTAGGCAGGCAGGAACCGGCGCCGGGGAGCTGTTTTTT. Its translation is CSARQAGTGAGELFF.

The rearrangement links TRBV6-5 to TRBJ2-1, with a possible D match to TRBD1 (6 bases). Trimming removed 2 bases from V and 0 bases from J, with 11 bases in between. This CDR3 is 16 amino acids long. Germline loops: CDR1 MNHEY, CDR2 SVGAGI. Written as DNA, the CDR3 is TGTGCCAGCAGTTACGCAACGGACAGCTCCTACAATGAGCAGTTCTTC. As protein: CASSYATDSSYNEQFF.

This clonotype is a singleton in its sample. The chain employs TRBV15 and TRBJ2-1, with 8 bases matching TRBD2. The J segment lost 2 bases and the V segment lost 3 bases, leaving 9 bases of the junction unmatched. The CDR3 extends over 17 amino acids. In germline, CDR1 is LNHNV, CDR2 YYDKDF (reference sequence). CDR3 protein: CATSRGGDGGAYNEQFF. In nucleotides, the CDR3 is TGTGCCACCAGCAGGGGGGGGGACGGGGGGGCCTACAATGAGCAGTTCTTC. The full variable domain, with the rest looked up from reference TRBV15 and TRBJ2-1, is DAMVIQNPRYQVTQFGKPVTLSCSQTLNHNVMYWYQQKSSQAPKLLFHYYDKDFNNEADTPDNFQSRRPNTSFCFLDIRSPGLGDTAMYLCATSRGGDGGAYNEQFFGPGTRLTVL.

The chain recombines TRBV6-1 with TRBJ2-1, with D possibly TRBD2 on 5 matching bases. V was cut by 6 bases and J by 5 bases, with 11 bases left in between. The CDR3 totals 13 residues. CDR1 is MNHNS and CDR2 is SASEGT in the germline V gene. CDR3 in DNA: TGTGCCAGCAGGCGGACTGGAGACAATGAGCAGTTCTTC. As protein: CASRRTGDNEQFF.

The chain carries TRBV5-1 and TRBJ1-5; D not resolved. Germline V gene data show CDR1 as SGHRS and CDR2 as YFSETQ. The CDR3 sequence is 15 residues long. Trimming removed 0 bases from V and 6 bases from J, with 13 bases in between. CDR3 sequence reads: CASSLDSGLTQPQHF. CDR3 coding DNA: TGCGCCAGCAGCTTGGATTCGGGCCTAACTCAGCCCCAGCATTTT.

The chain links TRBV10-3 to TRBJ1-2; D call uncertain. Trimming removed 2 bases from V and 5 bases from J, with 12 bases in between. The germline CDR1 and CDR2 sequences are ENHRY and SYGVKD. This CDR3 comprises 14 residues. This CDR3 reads CAISEIAAQYGYTF. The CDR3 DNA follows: TGTGCCATCAGTGAGATCGCAGCCCAGTATGGCTACACCTTC.

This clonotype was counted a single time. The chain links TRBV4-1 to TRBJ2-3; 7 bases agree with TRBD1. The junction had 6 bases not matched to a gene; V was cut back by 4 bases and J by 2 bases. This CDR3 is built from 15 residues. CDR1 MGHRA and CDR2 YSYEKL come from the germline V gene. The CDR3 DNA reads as TGCGCCAGCAGCCTGGGGACAGTCTCCACAGATACGCAGTATTTT. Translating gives CASSLGTVSTDTQYF.

The CDR3: CASGQGQETQYF. DNA of the CDR3: TGCGCCAGCGGACAGGGGCAAGAGACCCAGTACTTC. This rearrangement joins TRBV23-1 to TRBJ2-5, with 9 nucleotides matching TRBD1. TRBV23-1 belongs to the ORF category, with a function that is uncertain. The V gene end was trimmed by 8 bases and the J gene end by 2 bases; junction bases not matched to a gene: 0. This CDR3 contains 12 residues.

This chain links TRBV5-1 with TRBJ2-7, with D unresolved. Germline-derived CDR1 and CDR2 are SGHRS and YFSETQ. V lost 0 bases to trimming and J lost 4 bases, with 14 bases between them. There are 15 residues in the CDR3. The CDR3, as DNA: TGCGCCAGCAGCTTGGTCGGGTCCTCGGAATACGAGCAGTACTTC. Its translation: CASSLVGSSEYEQYF.

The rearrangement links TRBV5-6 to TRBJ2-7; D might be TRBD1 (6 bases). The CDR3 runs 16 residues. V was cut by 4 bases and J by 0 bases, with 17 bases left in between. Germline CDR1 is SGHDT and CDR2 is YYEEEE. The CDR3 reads CASSTRQALSSYEQYF. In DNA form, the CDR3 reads TGTGCCAGCAGCACTAGACAGGCCCTAAGCTCCTACGAGCAGTACTTC.

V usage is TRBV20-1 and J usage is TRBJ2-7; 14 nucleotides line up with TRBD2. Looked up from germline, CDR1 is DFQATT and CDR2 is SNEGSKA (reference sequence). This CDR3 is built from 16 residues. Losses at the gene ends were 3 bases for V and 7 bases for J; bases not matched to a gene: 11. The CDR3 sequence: CSARGLAGATVEEQYF. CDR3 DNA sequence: TGCAGTGCTAGGGGACTAGCGGGGGCTACGGTCGAGGAGCAGTACTTC.

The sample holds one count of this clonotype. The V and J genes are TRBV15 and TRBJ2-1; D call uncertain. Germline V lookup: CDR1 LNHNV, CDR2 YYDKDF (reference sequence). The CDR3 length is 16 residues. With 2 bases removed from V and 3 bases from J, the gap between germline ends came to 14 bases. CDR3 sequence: CATSRHDGFGYNEQFF. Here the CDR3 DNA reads TGTGCCACCAGCAGACACGACGGGTTTGGCTACAATGAGCAGTTCTTC.

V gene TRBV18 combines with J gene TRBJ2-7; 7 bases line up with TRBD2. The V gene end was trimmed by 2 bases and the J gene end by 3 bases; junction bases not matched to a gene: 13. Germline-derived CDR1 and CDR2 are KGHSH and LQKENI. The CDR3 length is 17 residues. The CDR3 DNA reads TGTGCCAGCTCACCAATTAAAAATAGCGGGCTCATCTACGAGCAGTACTTC. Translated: CASSPIKNSGLIYEQYF.

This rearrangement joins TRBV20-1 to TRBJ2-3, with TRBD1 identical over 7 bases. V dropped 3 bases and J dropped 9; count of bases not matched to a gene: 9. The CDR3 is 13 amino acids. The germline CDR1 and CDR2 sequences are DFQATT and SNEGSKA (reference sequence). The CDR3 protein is CSASKNDRETQYF. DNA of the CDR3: TGCAGTGCTAGCAAGAACGACAGGGAAACGCAGTATTTT.

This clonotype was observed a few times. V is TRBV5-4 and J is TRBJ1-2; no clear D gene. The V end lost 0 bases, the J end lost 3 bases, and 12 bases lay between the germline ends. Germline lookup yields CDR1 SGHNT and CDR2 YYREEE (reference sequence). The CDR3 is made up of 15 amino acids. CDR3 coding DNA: TGTGCCAGCAGCTTGGTGCCAGGAGATTACTATGGCTACACCTTC. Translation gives CASSLVPGDYYGYTF.

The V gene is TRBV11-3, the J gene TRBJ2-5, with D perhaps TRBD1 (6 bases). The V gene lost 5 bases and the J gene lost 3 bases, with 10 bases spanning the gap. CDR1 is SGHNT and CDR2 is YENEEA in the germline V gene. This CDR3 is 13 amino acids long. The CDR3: CASSANREETQYF. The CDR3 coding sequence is TGTGCCAGCAGCGCGAACAGGGAAGAGACCCAGTACTTC.

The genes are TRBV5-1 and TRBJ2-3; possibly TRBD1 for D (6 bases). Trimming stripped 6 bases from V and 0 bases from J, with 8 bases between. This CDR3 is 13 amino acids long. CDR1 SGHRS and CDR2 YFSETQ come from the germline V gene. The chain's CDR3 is CASNRDSTDTQYF. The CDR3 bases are TGCGCCAGCAACAGGGATAGCACAGATACGCAGTATTTT.